This passage covers 26 T cell receptor beta chains from one sample sequenced in a study of blood T cell repertoires in COVID-19. Clones were read by immunoSEQ multiplex PCR, and TCRdb kept only the in-frame ones, dropping some. Of under 200,000 clones listed, approximately 90% are singletons. The sample taken for sequencing was peripheral blood. The receptors here all came from a woman aged 60-75 years who had recovered from COVID-19.

The CDR3 region is CASRSGTSGAGELFF. DNA of the CDR3: TGCGCCAGCAGATCCGGGACTAGCGGGGCCGGGGAGCTGTTTTTT. This sequence joins TRBV5-1 and TRBJ2-2; 13 positions match TRBD2. There are 15 residues in the CDR3. The V gene's germline CDR1 is SGHRS and CDR2 YFSETQ. Trimming cost V 5 bases and J 6 bases; bases outside gene matches: 4.

The chain employs TRBV5-4 and TRBJ2-5; no clear D. Trimming pared 1 base from V and 2 bases from J, leaving 6 bases between. CDR3 size: 13 residues. The germline gives CDR1 SGHNT, CDR2 YYREEE (reference sequence). Written as DNA, the CDR3 is TGTGCCAGCAGCTTGATCCAGCAAGAGACCCAGTACTTC. Its protein product is CASSLIQQETQYF.

The chain is built from TRBV2 and TRBJ2-3; TRBD2 agrees at 7 bases. Germline lookup yields CDR1 SNHLY and CDR2 FYNNEI. The ends lost 8 bases at V and 0 bases at J; junction bases unmatched: 8. The CDR3 spans 15 residues. The CDR3: CASGGRGGSTDTQYF. As DNA, the CDR3 is TGTGCCAGCGGGGGTCGCGGGGGTAGCACAGATACGCAGTATTTT.

The chain combines TRBV3-1 (or the pseudogene TRBV3-2) with TRBJ2-7; no clear D gene. Trimming removed 0 bases at V and 2 bases at J, with 11 bases between. Germline CDR1 and CDR2: LGHDT and YNNKEL (reference sequence). The CDR3 covers 15 residues. The CDR3 DNA is TGTGCCAGCAGCCAAGAACCGTGGGCGACCTACGAGCAGTACTTC. The encoded protein is CASSQEPWATYEQYF.

The chain has TRBV3-1 (or the pseudogene TRBV3-2) and TRBJ2-3; 13 bases agree with TRBD2. CDR1 is LGHDT and CDR2 is YNNKEL in the germline V gene (reference sequence). The CDR3 has 16 amino acids. V lost 2 bases, J lost 6 bases, and 5 bases stayed unmatched. CDR3: CASSQSGLAGADTQYF. For the CDR3, the DNA is TGTGCCAGCAGCCAATCCGGACTAGCGGGGGCGGATACGCAGTATTTT.

The chain uses TRBV6-6 and TRBJ2-2; the match to TRBD2 covers 7 bases. Germline CDR1 is MNHNY and CDR2 is SVGAGI (reference sequence). J was trimmed by 6 bases and V by 2 bases; bases with no gene match: 0. This CDR3 is 13 amino acids long. The CDR3 DNA follows: TGTGCCAGCAGTTACGGGGGGGCCGGGGAGCTGTTTTTT. Translating it yields CASSYGGAGELFF.

This rearrangement joins TRBV5-1 to TRBJ2-4, with D perhaps TRBD2 (5 bases). V was clipped by 1 base and J by 1 base, with 24 bases between them. The CDR3 is 20 residues long. CDR1 and CDR2 from the germline V gene are SGHRS and YFSETQ. The CDR3, as DNA: TGCGCCAGCAGCTTGCGGCGACCGGCCCGAGCGGTTTTGGCCAAAAACATTCAGTACTTC. This translates into CASSLRRPARAVLAKNIQYF.

This sequence joins TRBV6-1 and TRBJ1-5; perhaps TRBD1 as D (6 bases). In germline, CDR1 is MNHNS, CDR2 SASEGT. The CDR3 runs 15 residues. The ends were cut back, 2 bases at V and 7 bases at J, with 15 bases in the middle. The CDR3 nucleotides are TGTGCCAGCAGTGAAAGTTATGGGGGGGCACAGCCCCAGCATTTT. It codes for CASSESYGGAQPQHF.

The genes are TRBV2 and TRBJ1-5, with D perhaps TRBD1 (6 bases). The CDR3 totals 19 residues. The V end lost 2 bases, the J end lost 0 bases, and 20 bases lay between the germline ends. Per germline, CDR1 SNHLY and CDR2 FYNNEI. The CDR3 region has the DNA TGTGCCAGCAGTGAACTGCGCAGGGTGGGGGCTTATAGCAATCAGCCCCAGCATTTT. Encoded protein: CASSELRRVGAYSNQPQHF.

The chain links TRBV5-6 to TRBJ1-5, with a possible D match to TRBD1 (6 bases). The CDR3 is 15 residues long. From germline, CDR1 is SGHDT and CDR2 YYEEEE. The V end lost 4 bases, the J end lost 7 bases, and 18 bases lay between the germline ends. CDR3 loop: CASSMRQVTGQPQHF. The CDR3 DNA sequence: TGTGCCAGCAGCATGCGACAGGTCACCGGGCAGCCCCAGCATTTT.

The J gene is TRBJ2-2, the V gene TRBV6-5, with 8 bases fitting TRBD2. Losses at the gene ends were 5 bases for V and 8 bases for J; bases not matched to a gene: 10. Germline CDR1 reads MNHEY; CDR2 reads SVGAGI. There are 15 residues in the CDR3. The CDR3 reads CASSHQRGMVGELFF. In DNA, the CDR3 is TGTGCCAGCAGTCACCAGCGGGGGATGGTGGGGGAGCTGTTTTTT.

CDR3 nucleotide sequence: TGTGCCAGCGGTGCACAGGGGCCTTGGGGGGAGCAGTACTTC. Protein product: CASGAQGPWGEQYF. The chain is built from TRBV5-4 and TRBJ2-7, with 7 nucleotides matching TRBD1. Germline V CDR1 and CDR2: SGHNT, YYREEE (reference sequence). This CDR3 contains 14 residues. With V trimmed by 7 bases and J by 7 bases, 14 bases remained unmatched.

This chain uses TRBV11-2 with TRBJ2-7; D not resolved. The length of the CDR3 is 14 residues. Trimming took off 0 bases at V and 3 bases at J, with 9 bases between the two ends. Germline CDR1 reads SGHAT; CDR2 reads FQNNGV. In DNA form, the CDR3 reads TGTGCCAGCAGCTTAGATCCACAGAACTACGAGCAGTACTTC. Residues: CASSLDPQNYEQYF. Supplemented by reference TRBV11-2 and TRBJ2-7, the full variable domain reads EAGVAQSPRYKIIEKRQSVAFWCNPISGHATLYWYQQILGQGPKLLIQFQNNGVVDDSQLPKDRFSAERLKGVDSTLKIQPAKLEDSAVYLCASSLDPQNYEQYFGPGTRLTVT.

The sample holds one count of this clone. The chain uses TRBV4-2 and TRBJ1-3, with D possibly TRBD1 on 6 matching bases. The germline gives CDR1 LGHNA, CDR2 YNFKEQ. The CDR3 is made up of 15 amino acids. V shed 11 bases and J shed 4 bases, with 21 bases lying between them. DNA for the CDR3: TGTGCCTCAACCCGCGACAGGCTTGGGGGAAACACCATATATTTT. It is translated as CASTRDRLGGNTIYF.

The gene calls are TRBV24-1 and TRBJ2-1, with D perhaps TRBD1 (5 bases). V was clipped by 1 base and J by 7 bases, with 7 bases between them. CDR3 length: 13 amino acids. Germline V gene sequence: CDR1 KGHDR, CDR2 SFDVKD. Here the CDR3 DNA reads TGTGCCACCAGTGATTTTTCAGGGAATGAGCAGTTCTTC. This gives the protein CATSDFSGNEQFF.

The chain combines TRBV5-1 with TRBJ1-1, with 8 bases that match TRBD1. Trimming at V came to 5 bases and at J to 1 base, leaving 7 bases not matched to a gene. Per the germline V gene, CDR1 is SGHRS and CDR2 is YFSETQ. CDR3 length: 15 amino acids. CDR3 bases: TGCGCCAGCAGTTCGGACGGACAGGGGAACACTGAAGCTTTCTTT. Translation gives CASSSDGQGNTEAFF. Variable domain in full (rest from reference TRBV5-1 and TRBJ1-1): KAGVTQTPRYLIKTRGQQVTLSCSPISGHRSVSWYQQTPGQGLQFLFEYFSETQRNKGNFPGRFSGRQFSNSRSEMNVSTLELGDSALYLCASSSDGQGNTEAFFGQGTRLTVV.

The chain recombines TRBV29-1 with TRBJ1-2, with TRBD1 identical over 8 bases. V lost 4 bases and J lost 5; bases outside the gene matches: 3. In germline, CDR1 is SQVTM, CDR2 ANQGSEA. The CDR3 length is 12 residues. Here the CDR3 DNA reads TGCAGCGTTGCTACAGGGGGTTATGGCTACACCTTC. It is translated as CSVATGGYGYTF.

The chain employs TRBV5-1 and TRBJ1-4; TRBD1 aligns across 8 bases. CDR3 length: 13 amino acids. CDR1 SGHRS and CDR2 YFSETQ come from the germline V gene. V lost 8 bases, J lost 7 bases, and 7 bases stayed unmatched. The chain's CDR3 is CASGPGTGEKLFF. As DNA, the CDR3 is TGCGCCAGTGGGCCGGGGACAGGTGAAAAACTGTTTTTT.

This clone was seen a single time. V is TRBV3-1 (or the pseudogene TRBV3-2) and J is TRBJ2-1, with 7 bases lining up with TRBD2. Trimming at V came to 4 bases and at J to 1 base, leaving 13 bases not matched to a gene. The CDR3 length is 18 residues. The germline V gene encodes CDR1 LGHDT and CDR2 YNNKEL (reference sequence). This CDR3 reads CASSLFGGGPVSYNEQFF. CDR3 sequence (DNA): TGTGCCAGCAGCCTTTTTGGCGGGGGTCCAGTTTCCTACAATGAGCAGTTCTTC.

V usage is TRBV10-1 and J usage is TRBJ2-7; tentative D call: TRBD1 (6 bases). There are 13 residues in the CDR3. V lost 6 bases and J 5 bases, leaving 14 bases between the germline ends. The germline V gene has CDR1 WNHNN and CDR2 SYGVQD (reference sequence). The CDR3 reads CASRETGSHEQYF. The DNA of the CDR3 is TGCGCCAGCAGGGAAACAGGGAGCCACGAGCAGTACTTC.

Ten or more counts support this clone. The V call is TRBV27, the J call TRBJ1-1; a weak D match, TRBD1 (5 bases). In germline, CDR1 is MNHEY, CDR2 SMNVEV (reference sequence). CDR3 length: 15 amino acids. Trimming removed 6 bases from V and 0 bases from J, with 14 bases in between. For the CDR3, the DNA is TGTGCCAGCAGATCGCAGGGCGGGATGAACACTGAAGCTTTCTTT. Its protein is CASRSQGGMNTEAFF.

J is TRBJ1-1 and V is TRBV4-1, with 7 bases that match TRBD1. Germline V CDR1 and CDR2: MGHRA, YSYEKL. The CDR3 consists of 15 residues. The ends lost 0 bases at V and 8 bases at J; junction bases unmatched: 9. Here the CDR3 reads CASSQDLTRGIEAFF. In DNA, the CDR3 is TGCGCCAGCAGCCAAGATCTAACCAGGGGGATAGAAGCTTTCTTT.

The V gene is TRBV6-5, the J gene TRBJ1-2; D is perhaps TRBD1 (5 bases). Trimming shortened V by 7 bases and J by 5 bases, and 11 bases separated the two germline ends. The CDR3 runs 12 residues. Per the germline V gene, CDR1 is MNHEY and CDR2 is SVGAGI. Here the CDR3 reads CASTLDTYGYTF. The CDR3 coding sequence is TGTGCCAGCACCTTGGACACGTATGGCTACACCTTC.

This chain joins TRBV11-3 and TRBJ1-6, with D uncertain. The CDR3 contains 15 residues. V lost 5 bases to trimming and J lost 8 bases, with 16 bases between them. Germline CDR1 reads SGHNT; CDR2 reads YENEEA. CDR3 region: CASSRRFSEDSPLHF. The CDR3 DNA sequence: TGTGCCAGCAGCCGCCGGTTTTCTGAGGATTCACCCCTCCACTTT.

The genes are TRBV28 and TRBJ1-1, with a weak D call TRBD1 (6 bases). The length of the CDR3 is 15 residues. The germline gives CDR1 MDHEN, CDR2 SYDVKM. The V gene lost 5 bases and the J gene lost 5 bases, with 18 bases spanning the gap. Here the CDR3 reads CASSGGGEGKTEAFF. Here the CDR3 DNA reads TGTGCCAGCAGTGGGGGCGGGGAGGGGAAGACTGAAGCTTTCTTT.

The chain links TRBV28 to TRBJ1-2, with D perhaps TRBD1 (6 bases). The CDR3 consists of 14 residues. The germline gives CDR1 MDHEN, CDR2 SYDVKM. Trimming shortened V by 6 bases and J by 5 bases, and 16 bases separated the two germline ends. CDR3 amino acids: CASSPTGTPYGYTF. DNA of the CDR3: TGTGCCAGCAGCCCAACCGGGACACCATATGGCTACACCTTC.